This note documents a single TCR beta chain sequence. The antigen is not known. This record belongs to a study of CD8 T cells in ankylosing spondylitis. General observations from the study: Researchers report that disease-linked clones proved CD8+ and relatively rare in peripheral blood.

Scientists made TCR beta libraries using quantitative 5'-RACE with molecular barcodes. MiXCR, applied by TCRdb to the 5' RACE reads, yields one record per CDR3 protein. The table lists 150,000 to 200,000 distinct CDR3 sequences, 30% to 35% of them singletons. The V gene's germline CDR1 is MNHNS and CDR2 SASEGT. CDR3 length: 14 amino acids. The V and J ends lost 7 bases and 5 bases, in that order; junction bases with no gene match: 10. Sequences were obtained from synovial fluid, either unsorted or a sorted T cell fraction (not recorded which). The TCR was taken from a male donor with ankylosing spondylitis. This chain connects TRBV6-1 to TRBJ1-1; 7 bases fit TRBD1. CDR3 DNA sequence: TGTGCCAGCACCCTCGACAGGGCAGGAACTGAAGCTTTCTTT. The encoded protein is CASTLDRAGTEAFF.